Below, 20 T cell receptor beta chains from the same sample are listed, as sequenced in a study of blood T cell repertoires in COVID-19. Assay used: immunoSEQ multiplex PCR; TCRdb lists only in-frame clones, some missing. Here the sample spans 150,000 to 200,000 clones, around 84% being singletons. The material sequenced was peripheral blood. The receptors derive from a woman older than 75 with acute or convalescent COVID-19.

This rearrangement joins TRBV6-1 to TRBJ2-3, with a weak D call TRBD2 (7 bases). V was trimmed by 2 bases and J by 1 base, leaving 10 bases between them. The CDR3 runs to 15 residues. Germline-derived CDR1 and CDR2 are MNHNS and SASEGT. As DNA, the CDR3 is TGTGCCAGCAGTGAAATGGGGGGGCGCACAGATACGCAGTATTTT. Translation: CASSEMGGRTDTQYF.

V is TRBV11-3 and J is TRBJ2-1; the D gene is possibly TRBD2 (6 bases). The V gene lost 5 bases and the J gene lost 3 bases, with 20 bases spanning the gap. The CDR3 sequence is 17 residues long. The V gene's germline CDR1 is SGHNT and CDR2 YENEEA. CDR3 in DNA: TGTGCCAGCAGCCTCGGGGGTGGGAGCGGGTTCTACAATGAGCAGTTCTTC. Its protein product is CASSLGGGSGFYNEQFF.

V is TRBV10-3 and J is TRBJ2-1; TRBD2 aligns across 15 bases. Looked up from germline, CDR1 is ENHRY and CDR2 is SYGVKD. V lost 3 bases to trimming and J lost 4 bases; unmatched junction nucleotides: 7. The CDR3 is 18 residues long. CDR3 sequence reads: CAISDRGLAGGGYNEQFF. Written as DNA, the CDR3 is TGTGCCATCAGTGATCGGGGACTAGCGGGAGGAGGTTACAATGAGCAGTTCTTC.

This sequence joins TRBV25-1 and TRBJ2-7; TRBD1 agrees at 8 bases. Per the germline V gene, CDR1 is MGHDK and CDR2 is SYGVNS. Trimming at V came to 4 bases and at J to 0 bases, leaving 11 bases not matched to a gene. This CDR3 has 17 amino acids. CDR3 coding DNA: TGTGCCAGCAGTGGCGTCCTACAGGGGGAATTCTCCTACGAGCAGTACTTC. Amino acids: CASSGVLQGEFSYEQYF.

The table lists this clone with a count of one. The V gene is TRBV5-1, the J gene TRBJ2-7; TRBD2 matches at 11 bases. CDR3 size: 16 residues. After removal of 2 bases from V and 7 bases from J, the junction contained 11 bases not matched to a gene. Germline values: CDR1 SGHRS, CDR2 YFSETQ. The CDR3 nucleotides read TGCGCCAGCAGCTTTCTTGATAGCGGGGGGGCGAGGGAGCAGTACTTC. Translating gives CASSFLDSGGAREQYF.

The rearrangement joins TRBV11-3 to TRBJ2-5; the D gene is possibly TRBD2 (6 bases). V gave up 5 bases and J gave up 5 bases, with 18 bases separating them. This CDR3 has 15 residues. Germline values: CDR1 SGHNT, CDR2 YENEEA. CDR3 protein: CASSPTPLASETQYF. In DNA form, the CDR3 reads TGTGCCAGCAGCCCCACGCCACTAGCTTCGGAGACCCAGTACTTC.

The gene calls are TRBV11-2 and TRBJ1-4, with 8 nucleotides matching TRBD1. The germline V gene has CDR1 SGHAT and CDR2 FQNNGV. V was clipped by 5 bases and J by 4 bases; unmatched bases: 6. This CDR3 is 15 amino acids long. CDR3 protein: CASSPPGQDNEKLFF. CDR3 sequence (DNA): TGTGCCAGCAGCCCCCCGGGACAGGATAATGAAAAACTGTTTTTT.

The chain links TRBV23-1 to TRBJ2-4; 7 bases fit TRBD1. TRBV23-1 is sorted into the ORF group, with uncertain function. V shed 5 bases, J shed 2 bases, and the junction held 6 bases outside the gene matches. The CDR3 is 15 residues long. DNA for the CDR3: TGCGCCAGCAGTTCACGACAGGGTACCAAAAACATTCAGTACTTC. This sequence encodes CASSSRQGTKNIQYF.

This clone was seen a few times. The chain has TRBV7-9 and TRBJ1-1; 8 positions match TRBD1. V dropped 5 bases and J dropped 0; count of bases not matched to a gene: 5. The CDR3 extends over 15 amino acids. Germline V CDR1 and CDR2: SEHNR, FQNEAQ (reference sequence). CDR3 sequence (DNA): TGTGCCAGCAGCCCCGAGACAGGGGTGAACACTGAAGCTTTCTTT. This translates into CASSPETGVNTEAFF. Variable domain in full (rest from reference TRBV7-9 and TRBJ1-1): DTGVSQNPRHKITKRGQNVTFRCDPISEHNRLYWYRQTLGQGPEFLTYFQNEAQLEKSRLLSDRFSAERPKGSFSTLEIQRTEQGDSAMYLCASSPETGVNTEAFFGQGTRLTVV.

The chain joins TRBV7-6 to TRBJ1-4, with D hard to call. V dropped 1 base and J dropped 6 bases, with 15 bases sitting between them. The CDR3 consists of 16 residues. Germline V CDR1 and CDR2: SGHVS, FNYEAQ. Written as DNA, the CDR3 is TGTGCCAGCAGCTTAGGACGGGTCAGAGCCGATGAAAAACTGTTTTTT. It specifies CASSLGRVRADEKLFF. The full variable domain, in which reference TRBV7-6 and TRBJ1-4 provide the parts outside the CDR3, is GAGVSQSPRYKVTKRGQDVALRCDPISGHVSLYWYRQALGQGPEFLTYFNYEAQQDKSGLPNDRFSAERPEGSISTLTIQRTEQRDSAMYRCASSLGRVRADEKLFFGSGTQLSVL.

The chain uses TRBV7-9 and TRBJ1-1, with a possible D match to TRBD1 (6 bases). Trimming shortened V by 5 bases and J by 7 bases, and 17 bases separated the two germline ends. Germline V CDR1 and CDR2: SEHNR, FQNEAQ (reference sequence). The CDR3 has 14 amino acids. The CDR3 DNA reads TGTGCCAGCAGCCGGACAGCCAGTACAGATGAAGCTTTCTTT. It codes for CASSRTASTDEAFF. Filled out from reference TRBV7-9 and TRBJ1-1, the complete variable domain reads DTGVSQNPRHKITKRGQNVTFRCDPISEHNRLYWYRQTLGQGPEFLTYFQNEAQLEKSRLLSDRFSAERPKGSFSTLEIQRTEQGDSAMYLCASSRTASTDEAFFGQGTRLTVV.

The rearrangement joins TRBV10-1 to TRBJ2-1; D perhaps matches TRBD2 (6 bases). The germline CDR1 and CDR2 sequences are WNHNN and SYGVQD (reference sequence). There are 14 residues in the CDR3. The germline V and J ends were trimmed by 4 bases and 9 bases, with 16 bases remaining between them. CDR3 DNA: TGCGCCAGCAGTGGGGCCCCGGCGGGATTTGAGCAGTTCTTC. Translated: CASSGAPAGFEQFF.

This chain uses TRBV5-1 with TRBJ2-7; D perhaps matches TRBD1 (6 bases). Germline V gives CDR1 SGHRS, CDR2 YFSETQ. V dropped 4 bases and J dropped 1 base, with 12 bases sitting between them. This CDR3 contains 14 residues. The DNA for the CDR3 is TGCGCCAGCAGCGGGACAAGCCAATCCTACGAGCAGTACTTC. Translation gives CASSGTSQSYEQYF. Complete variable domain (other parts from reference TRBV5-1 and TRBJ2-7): KAGVTQTPRYLIKTRGQQVTLSCSPISGHRSVSWYQQTPGQGLQFLFEYFSETQRNKGNFPGRFSGRQFSNSRSEMNVSTLELGDSALYLCASSGTSQSYEQYFGPGTRLTVT.

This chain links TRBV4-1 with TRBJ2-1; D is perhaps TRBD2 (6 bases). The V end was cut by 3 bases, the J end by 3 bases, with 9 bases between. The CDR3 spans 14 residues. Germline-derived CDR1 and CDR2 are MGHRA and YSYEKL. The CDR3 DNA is TGCGCCAGCAGCCAGGGACTTTTCTACAATGAGCAGTTCTTC. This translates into CASSQGLFYNEQFF.

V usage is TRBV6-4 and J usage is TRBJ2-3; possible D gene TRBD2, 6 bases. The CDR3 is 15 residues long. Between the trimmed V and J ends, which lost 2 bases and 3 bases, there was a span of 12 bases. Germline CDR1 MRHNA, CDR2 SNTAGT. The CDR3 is CASSDEGSGTDTQYF. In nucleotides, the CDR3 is TGTGCCAGCAGTGACGAGGGGAGCGGGACAGATACGCAGTATTTT.

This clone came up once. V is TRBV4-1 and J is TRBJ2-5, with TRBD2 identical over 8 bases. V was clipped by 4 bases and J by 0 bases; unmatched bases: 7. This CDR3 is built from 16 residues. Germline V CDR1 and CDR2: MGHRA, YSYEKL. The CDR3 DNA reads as TGCGCCAGCAGCCCCGGGGTAGCGGGGTACCAAGAGACCCAGTACTTC. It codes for CASSPGVAGYQETQYF.

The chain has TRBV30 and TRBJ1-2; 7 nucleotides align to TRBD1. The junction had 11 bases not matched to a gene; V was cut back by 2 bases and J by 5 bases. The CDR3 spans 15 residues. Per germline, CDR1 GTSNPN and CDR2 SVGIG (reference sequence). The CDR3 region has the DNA TGTGCCTGGAGTCTCAAAAACCGGGACAGATATGGCTACACCTTC. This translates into CAWSLKNRDRYGYTF.

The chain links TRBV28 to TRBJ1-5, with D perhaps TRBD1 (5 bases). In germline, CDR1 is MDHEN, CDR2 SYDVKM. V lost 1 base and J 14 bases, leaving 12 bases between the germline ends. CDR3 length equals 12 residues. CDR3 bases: TGTGCCAGCAGTTTATTCGGGGGAGATAAGCATTTT. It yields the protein CASSLFGGDKHF.

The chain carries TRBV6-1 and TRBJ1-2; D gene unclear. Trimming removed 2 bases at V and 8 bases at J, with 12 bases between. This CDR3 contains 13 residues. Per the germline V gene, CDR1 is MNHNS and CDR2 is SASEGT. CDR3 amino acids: CASSEYGDRGYTF. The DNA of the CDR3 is TGTGCCAGCAGTGAATACGGGGATAGGGGCTACACCTTC.

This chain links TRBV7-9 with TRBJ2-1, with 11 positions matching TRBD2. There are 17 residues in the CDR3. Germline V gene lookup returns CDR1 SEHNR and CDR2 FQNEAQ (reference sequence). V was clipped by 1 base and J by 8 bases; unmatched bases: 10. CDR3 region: CASSLGSLSGRGDEQFF. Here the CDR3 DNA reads TGTGCCAGCAGCTTAGGGTCACTTAGCGGGAGGGGTGATGAGCAGTTCTTC.